A selection of T cell receptor beta chains follows, all from one sample in a study of CD8+ T cells in alopecia areata. Data came from immunoSEQ multiplex PCR; TCRdb stores just in-frame clones and leaves some out. The repertoire holds about 270,000 clones, with approximately 60% as singletons. This material consisted of CD4+ T cells sorted from blood, taken at approximately week 51, from a patient treated with tofacitinib. Receptors originate from a human donor with alopecia areata. Each CDR3 is given with its conserved first and last residue. A D gene is named only where the DNA matches it firmly. Size is omitted from some rows. Given values are once, few, many or a class for expanded clones.

D	size	V	J	CDR3	DNA
-	-	TRBV7-3	TRBJ2-6	CASSLAAGTSGANVLTF	TGTGCCAGCAGCTTAGCCGCAGGGACCTCTGGGGCCAACGTCCTGACTTTC
-	-	TRBV30	TRBJ1-5	CAWSGSGMGNQPQHF	TGTGCCTGGAGTGGATCAGGTATGGGCAATCAGCCCCAGCATTTT
-	-	TRBV20-1	TRBJ1-3	CSAGDGPAIYF	TGCAGTGCGGGAGACGGGCCCGCCATATATTTT
-	-	TRBV5-4	TRBJ1-2	CASSLRQIYGYTF	TGTGCCAGCAGCTTACGACAGATCTATGGCTACACCTTC
TRBD1	few	TRBV29-1	TRBJ1-1	CSVEDRGLPEAFF	TGCAGCGTTGAGGACAGGGGGCTCCCTGAAGCTTTCTTT
TRBD1	-	TRBV5-4	TRBJ1-1	CASSSGQVNTEAFF	TGTGCCAGCAGCTCGGGACAGGTGAACACTGAAGCTTTCTTT
-	few	TRBV10-3	TRBJ2-1	CATEQGSSYNEQFF	TGTGCCACCGAACAGGGCAGCTCCTACAATGAGCAGTTCTTC
TRBD2	-	TRBV15	TRBJ2-3	CATRSGGTTDTQYF	TGTGCCACCAGAAGCGGGGGGACCACAGATACGCAGTATTTT
-	few	TRBV7-3	TRBJ1-2	CASSTDGTTNGYTF	TGTGCCAGCAGCACTGACGGGACGACGAATGGCTACACCTTC
TRBD1	-	TRBV7-2	TRBJ2-7	CASSPRATGGKQYF	TGTGCCAGCAGCCCTAGAGCCACAGGGGGCAAGCAGTACTTC
-	-	TRBV30	TRBJ1-6	CAWSVDTGSPLHF	TGTGCCTGGAGTGTGGACACCGGTTCACCCCTCCACTTT
-	-	TRBV30	TRBJ1-2	CAWSPRLNYGYTF	TGTGCCTGGAGCCCACGGTTAAACTATGGCTACACCTTC
-	few	TRBV5-4	TRBJ2-3	CASRSSTDTQYF	TGTGCCAGCAGAAGCAGCACAGATACGCAGTATTTT
-	-	TRBV27	TRBJ2-2	CATLRYGELFF	TGTGCCACCCTAAGATACGGGGAGCTGTTTTTT
TRBD2	-	TRBV4-1	TRBJ2-7	CASSHQTSGKSYEQYF	TGCGCCAGCAGCCACCAGACTAGCGGGAAATCCTACGAGCAGTACTTC
-	-	TRBV15	TRBJ1-1	CATSSRVPGTEAFF	TGTGCCACCAGCAGCCGGGTCCCGGGGACTGAAGCTTTCTTT
TRBD1	few	TRBV30	TRBJ1-1	CAWEGQPNTEAFF	TGTGCCTGGGAGGGACAGCCGAACACTGAAGCTTTCTTT
TRBD1	once	TRBV5-1	TRBJ2-7	CASSASTGNEQYF	TGCGCCAGCAGCGCCTCGACAGGGAACGAGCAGTACTTC
TRBD1	-	TRBV7-6	TRBJ2-3	CASSPPGQGLTDTQYF	TGTGCCAGCAGTCCCCCGGGACAGGGTCTCACAGATACGCAGTATTTT
TRBD1	once	TRBV5-1	TRBJ2-2	CASSLAGTGDTGELFF	TGCGCCAGCAGCTTGGCCGGGACAGGGGACACCGGGGAGCTGTTTTTT
TRBD2	once	TRBV5-1	TRBJ2-7	CASSSGLRSYEQYF	TGCGCCAGCAGCTCGGGACTACGCTCCTACGAGCAGTACTTC
-	few	TRBV4-3	TRBJ2-3	CASSQDLGSADTQYF	TGCGCCAGCAGCCAAGATTTAGGGTCGGCAGATACGCAGTATTTT
-	few	TRBV5-1	TRBJ2-7	CASSFEQPYEQYF	TGCGCCAGCAGCTTCGAACAGCCCTACGAGCAGTACTTC